The subject of this entry is one T cell receptor (beta chain). It was by 5'RACE template switching with UMIs that TCR beta cDNA was made. After re-calling the 5' RACE reads, TCRdb lists one entry per CDR3 protein, DNA absent. The specimen's table records about 460,000 distinct CDR3 sequences. The data stem from a study of T cells expressing NK-cell markers. Study-wide background: Eight donors were sequenced, of whom seven were HCMV-seropositive, while the remaining one was HCMV-seronegative.

The CDR3 runs 14 residues. Germline V gene data show CDR1 as PRHDT and CDR2 as FYEKMQ (reference sequence). V is TRBV13 and J is TRBJ2-7; TCRdb proposes TRBD1, but this gene call is untestable without DNA. The sample was blood T cells: a sorted CD56 or NKG2C T cell subset, CD4+ or CD8+ T cells, or bulk PBMC T cells (not recorded which). The TCR sequence derives from a woman in her 50s in good health. The CDR3 region is CASSLLGAGYEQYF.